This T cell receptor beta chain was retrieved from a study of T cell changes during pregnancy in multiple sclerosis. CDR3 size: 13 residues. The ends were cut back, 0 bases at V and 8 bases at J, with 10 bases in the middle. Germline V gene lookup returns CDR1 MNHEY and CDR2 SVGAGI. Here immunoSEQ multiplex PCR was the method, and the copy in TCRdb shows in-frame clones only, minus some. The sample lists 45,000 to 60,000 clones; roughly nine tenths were seen once. The chain recombines TRBV6-5 with TRBJ1-2; D is ambiguous. This sequence was found in a female donor with multiple sclerosis, enrolled in a pregnancy study. The sequencing used CD8+ T cells from peripheral blood mononuclear cells, collected before pregnancy. The CDR3 loop is CASSYSEDGGYTF. The CDR3 DNA reads as TGTGCCAGCAGTTACTCGGAGGACGGGGGCTACACCTTC.